The present T cell receptor beta chain was sequenced within a study of Ad26.COV2.S vaccination and SARS-CoV-2 variants. Study-wide context: Sample donor was a member of the COV1001 Ad26.COV2.S trial arm. Ad26.COV2.S given intramuscularly, once or twice 56 days apart. Overall study findings and caveats: It was vaccine recipients, not placebo recipients, who had the higher spike-specific TCR breadth.

This CDR3 comprises 17 residues. Germline V gene sequence: CDR1 SNHLY, CDR2 FYNNEI. V lost 6 bases to trimming and J lost 2 bases; unmatched junction nucleotides: 9. As regards this clone: Antigen unknown.

Treatment denoted: 15 to 20 received Ad26.COV2.S at low or high dose, single or two shots; 5 received placebo; per-sample allocation not given. All samples were drawn on day 63, counting from the first vaccine or placebo injection. SARS-CoV-2 spike from the Wuhan strain was encoded by the vaccine, an Ad26 vector. Here immunoSEQ multiplex PCR was the method, and the copy in TCRdb shows in-frame clones only, minus some. The sample lists approximately 350,000 clones, 80% to 90% seen once, with more than 7% in the top ten. This clonotype was sampled from a person aged 18-60 years who received the Ad26.COV2.S COVID-19 vaccine or a placebo. The sequences come from peripheral blood, collected in a trial of Ad26.COV2.S vaccine versus placebo. This chain links TRBV2 with TRBJ2-3; TRBD1 aligns across 12 bases. The CDR3 reads CASSGGTGGFITDTQYF. In nucleotides, the CDR3 is TGTGCCAGCAGCGGGGGGACAGGGGGCTTTATCACAGATACGCAGTATTTT.